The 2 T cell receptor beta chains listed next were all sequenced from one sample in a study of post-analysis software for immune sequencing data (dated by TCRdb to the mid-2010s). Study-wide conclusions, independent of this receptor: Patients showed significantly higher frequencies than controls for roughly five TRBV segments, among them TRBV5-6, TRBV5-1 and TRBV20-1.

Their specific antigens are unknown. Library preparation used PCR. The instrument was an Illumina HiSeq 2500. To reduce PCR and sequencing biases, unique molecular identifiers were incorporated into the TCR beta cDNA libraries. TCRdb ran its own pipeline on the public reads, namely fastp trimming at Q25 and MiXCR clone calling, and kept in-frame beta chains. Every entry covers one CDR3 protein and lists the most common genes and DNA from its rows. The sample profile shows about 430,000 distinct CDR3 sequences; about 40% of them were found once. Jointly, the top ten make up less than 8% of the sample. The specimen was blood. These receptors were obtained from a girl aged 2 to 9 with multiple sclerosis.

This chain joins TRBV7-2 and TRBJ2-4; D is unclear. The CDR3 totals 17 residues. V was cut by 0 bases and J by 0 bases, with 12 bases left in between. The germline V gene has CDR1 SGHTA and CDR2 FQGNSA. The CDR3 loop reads CASSLAPAVLAKNIQYF. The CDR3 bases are TGTGCCAGCAGCTTAGCGCCGGCGGTGTTAGCCAAAAACATTCAGTACTTC. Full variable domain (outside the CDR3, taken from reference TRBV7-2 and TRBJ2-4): GAGVSQSPSNKVTEKGKDVELRCDPISGHTALYWYRQSLGQGLEFLIYFQGNSAPDKSGLPSDRFSAERTGGSVSTLTIQRTQQEDSAVYLCASSLAPAVLAKNIQYFGAGTRLSVL.

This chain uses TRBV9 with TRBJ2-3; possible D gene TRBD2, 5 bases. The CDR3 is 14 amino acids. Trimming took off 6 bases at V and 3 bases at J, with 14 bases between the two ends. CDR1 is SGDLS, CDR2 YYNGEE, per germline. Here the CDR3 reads CASTPGSGTDTQYF. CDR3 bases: TGTGCCAGCACCCCCGGAAGCGGTACAGATACGCAGTATTTT.